This T cell receptor (beta chain) was sequenced in a study of cytomegalovirus exposure and HLA in healthy donors. V dropped 8 bases and J dropped 1 base, with 12 bases sitting between them. Germline CDR1 reads SGHAT; CDR2 reads FQNNGV. The CDR3 has 13 residues. In the PCR, 60 Vbeta and 13 Jbeta primers were used. TCRdb keeps only in-frame clones here, not all; method: immunoSEQ multiplex PCR. The data show some 160,000 clones, roughly 82% seen once. The V gene is TRBV11-2, the J gene TRBJ2-7, with D perhaps TRBD1 (6 bases). The sequence was collected from a man between 45 and 60 years old in good health and CMV-seropositive. The sequenced sample was PBMCs. Written as DNA, the CDR3 is TGTGCCAGCGAGGGGGACGGGTCCTACGAGCAGTACGTC. Amino acid sequence: CASEGDGSYEQYV.